This TCR beta chain is from a study of blood T cell repertoires in COVID-19. About the research overall: T cells, B-cell-depleted T cells, or PBMCs supplied cDNA or gDNA.

Sequencing was performed with immunoSEQ multiplex PCR; in TCRdb, only in-frame clones are kept and a portion is missing. The data show about 160,000 clones, with approximately 84% seen just once and about 0.95% held by the top ten. Germline CDR1 is SGHTA and CDR2 is FQGNSA. This CDR3 comprises 16 residues. V gave up 2 bases and J gave up 6 bases; unmatched junction bases: 5. Sequencing was done on a sample of peripheral blood. The chain employs TRBV7-2 and TRBJ2-3; TRBD2 matches 13 bases. The clonotype was recovered from a man aged 35 to 55 with acute or convalescent COVID-19. Here the CDR3 DNA reads TGTGCCAGCAGCTTATCGGAACTAGCGGGGGGGGATACGCAGTATTTT. It is translated as CASSLSELAGGDTQYF.